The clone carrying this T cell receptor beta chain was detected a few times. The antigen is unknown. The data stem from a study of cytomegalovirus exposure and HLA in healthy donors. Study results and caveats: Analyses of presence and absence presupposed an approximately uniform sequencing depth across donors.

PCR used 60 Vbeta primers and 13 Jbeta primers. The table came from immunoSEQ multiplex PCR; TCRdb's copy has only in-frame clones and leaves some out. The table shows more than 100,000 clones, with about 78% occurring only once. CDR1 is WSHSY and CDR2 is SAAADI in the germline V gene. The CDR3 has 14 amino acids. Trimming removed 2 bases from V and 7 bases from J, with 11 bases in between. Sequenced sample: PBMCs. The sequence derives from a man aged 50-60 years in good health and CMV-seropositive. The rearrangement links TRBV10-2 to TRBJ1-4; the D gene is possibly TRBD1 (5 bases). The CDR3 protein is CASSEAGRIEKLFF. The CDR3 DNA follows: TGCGCCAGCAGTGAGGCGGGACGGATTGAAAAACTGTTTTTT.